Listed below are T cell receptor beta chains from one sample, sequenced in a study of shared clonotypes between healthy human individuals. Data came from immunoSEQ multiplex PCR; TCRdb stores just in-frame clones and leaves some out. The sample has approximately 500,000 clones; 79% are singletons. Sequencing used PBMCs. The receptors were gathered from a woman aged 40 to 50 in good health. Some clones in this sample may be carry-over from other donors' samples. The CDR3 runs from the conserved cysteine through the conserved F or W. D genes are given only for firm matches.

NA | TRBV5-4 | CASSQDLEGPGELFF
NA | TRBV18 | CASQGSGTDTQYF
TRBD1 | TRBV18 | CASSPDPGTGVIYGYTF
TRBD2 | TRBV7-8 | CASSSQTSRGDTQYF
NA | TRBV5-1 | CASSLQGSGNTIYF
TRBD1 | TRBV7-9 | CASSLARGPGPEAFF
NA | TRBV30 | CAWNSGAYGYTF
NA | TRBV28 | CASSWGGGTGELFF
TRBD1 | TRBV5-6 | CASSLRQGKNIQYF
TRBD1 | TRBV15 | CATSRDRDRAWVYF
TRBD1 | TRBV11-1 | CASSLDRGAYNEQFF
NA | TRBV27 | CASSEFRGEAFF
NA | TRBV6-5 | CASSYTSGSYNEQFF
NA | TRBV5-1 | CASSLTRGHATTETQYF
NA | TRBV6-4 | CASSDGGDEQFF
TRBD2 | TRBV5-1 | CASSLNPGGPGTDTQYF
TRBD2 | TRBV18 | CASSSSGARTDTQYF
TRBD1 | TRBV2 | CASRRTGGNYGYTF
NA | TRBV6-6 | CASSYRQGGGNQPQHF
TRBD2 | TRBV2 | CATAAGSQETQYF
TRBD1 | TRBV7-2 | CASSFRSGTDGYTF
NA | TRBV29-1 | CSVETSGTLINYGYTF
TRBD2 | TRBV7-3 | CASSSNVAGGLNEQFF
NA | TRBV4-2 | CASSPVEGQDEKLFF
NA | TRBV7-6 | CASSLVGEQETQYF
NA | TRBV10-3 | CAISESNGPSVNQPQHF